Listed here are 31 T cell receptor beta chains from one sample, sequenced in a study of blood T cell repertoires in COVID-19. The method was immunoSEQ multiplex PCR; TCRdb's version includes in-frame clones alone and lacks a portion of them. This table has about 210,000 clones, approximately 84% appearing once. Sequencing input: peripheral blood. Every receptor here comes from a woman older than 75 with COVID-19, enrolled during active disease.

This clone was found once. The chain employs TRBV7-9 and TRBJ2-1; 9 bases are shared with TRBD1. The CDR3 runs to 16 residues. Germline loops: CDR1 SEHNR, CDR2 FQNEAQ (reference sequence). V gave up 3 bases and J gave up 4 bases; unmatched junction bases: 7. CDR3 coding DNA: TGTGCCAGCAGCTTGGCACCCGGGACAGGGTACAATGAGCAGTTCTTC. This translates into CASSLAPGTGYNEQFF.

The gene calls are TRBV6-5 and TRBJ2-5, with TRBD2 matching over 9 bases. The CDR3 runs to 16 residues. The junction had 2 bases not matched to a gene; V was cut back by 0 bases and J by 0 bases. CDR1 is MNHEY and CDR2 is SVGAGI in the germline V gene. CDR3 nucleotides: TGTGCCAGCAGTTACTCTAAGCGGGGGGACCAAGAGACCCAGTACTTC. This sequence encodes CASSYSKRGDQETQYF.

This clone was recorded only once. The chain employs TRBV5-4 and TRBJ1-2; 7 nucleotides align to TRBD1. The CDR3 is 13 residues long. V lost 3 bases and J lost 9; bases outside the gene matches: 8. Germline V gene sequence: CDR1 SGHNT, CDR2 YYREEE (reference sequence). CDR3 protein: CASSSQGDWRYTF. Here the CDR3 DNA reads TGTGCCAGCAGCTCCCAGGGGGATTGGCGCTACACCTTC. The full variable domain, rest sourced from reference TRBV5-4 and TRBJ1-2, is ETGVTQSPTHLIKTRGQQVTLRCSSQSGHNTVSWYQQALGQGPQFIFQYYREEENGRGNFPPRFSGLQFPNYSSELNVNALELDDSALYLCASSSQGDWRYTFGSGTRLTVV.

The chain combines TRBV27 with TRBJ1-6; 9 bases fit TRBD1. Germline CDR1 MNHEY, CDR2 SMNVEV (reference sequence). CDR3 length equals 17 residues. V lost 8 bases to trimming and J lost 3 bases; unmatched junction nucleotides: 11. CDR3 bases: TGTGCCAGCTGTTCCCTCCGACAGGGGGACTATAATTCACCCCTCCACTTT. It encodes CASCSLRQGDYNSPLHF.

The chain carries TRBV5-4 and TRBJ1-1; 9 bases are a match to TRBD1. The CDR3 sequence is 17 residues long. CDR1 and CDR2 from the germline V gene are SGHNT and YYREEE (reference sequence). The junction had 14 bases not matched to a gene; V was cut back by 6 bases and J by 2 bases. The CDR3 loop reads CASTIAPQQGANTEAFF. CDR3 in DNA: TGTGCCAGCACCATCGCGCCTCAACAGGGGGCTAACACTGAAGCTTTCTTT.

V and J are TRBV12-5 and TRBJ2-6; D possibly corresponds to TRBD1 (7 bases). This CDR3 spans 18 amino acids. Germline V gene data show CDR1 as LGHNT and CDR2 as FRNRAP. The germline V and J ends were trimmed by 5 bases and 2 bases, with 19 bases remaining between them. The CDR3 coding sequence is TGTGCTAGTGGTCCAAACAGGGGAGGTGGGGCTGGGGCCAACGTCCTGACTTTC. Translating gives CASGPNRGGGAGANVLTF.

The CDR3 here is CASSFLNTEAFF. CDR3 in DNA: TGTGCCAGCAGCTTCTTGAACACTGAAGCTTTCTTT. The chain combines TRBV11-2 with TRBJ1-1; D unresolved. The CDR3 totals 12 residues. Trimming left V 3 bases short and J 0 bases short, with 2 bases between. CDR1 and CDR2 (germline): SGHAT, FQNNGV.

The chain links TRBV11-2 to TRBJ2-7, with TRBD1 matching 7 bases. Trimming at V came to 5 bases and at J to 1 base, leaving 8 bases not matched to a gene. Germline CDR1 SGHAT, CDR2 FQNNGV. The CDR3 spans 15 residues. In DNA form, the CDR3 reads TGTGCCAGCAGCCCCGGGACAGACACTTCCTACGAGCAGTACTTC. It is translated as CASSPGTDTSYEQYF.

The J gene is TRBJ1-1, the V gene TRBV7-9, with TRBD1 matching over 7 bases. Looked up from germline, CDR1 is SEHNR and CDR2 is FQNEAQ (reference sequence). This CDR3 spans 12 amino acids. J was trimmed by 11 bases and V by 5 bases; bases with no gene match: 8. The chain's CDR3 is CASSAPGQRAFF. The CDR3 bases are TGTGCCAGCAGCGCACCGGGACAGCGGGCTTTCTTT.

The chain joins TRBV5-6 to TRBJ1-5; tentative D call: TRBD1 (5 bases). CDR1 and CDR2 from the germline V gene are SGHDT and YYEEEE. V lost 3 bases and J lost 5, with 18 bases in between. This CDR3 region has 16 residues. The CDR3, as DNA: TGTGCCAGCAGCTCCGGGGGTCCCCGGGGGGATCAGCCCCAGCATTTT. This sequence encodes CASSSGGPRGDQPQHF.

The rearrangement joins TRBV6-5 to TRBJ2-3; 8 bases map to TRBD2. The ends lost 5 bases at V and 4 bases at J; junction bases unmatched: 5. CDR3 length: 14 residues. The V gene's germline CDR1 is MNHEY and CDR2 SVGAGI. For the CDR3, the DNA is TGTGCCAGCAGTCCCGGGGGGGCAGCAGATACGCAGTATTTT. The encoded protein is CASSPGGAADTQYF.

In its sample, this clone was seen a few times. CDR3 region: CASSAQQAISSGNTIYF. In nucleotides, the CDR3 is TGTGCCAGCAGTGCCCAACAGGCAATTAGCTCTGGAAACACCATATATTTT. This chain links TRBV2 with TRBJ1-3; D is perhaps TRBD1 (5 bases). V gave up 4 bases and J gave up 0 bases, with 16 bases separating them. Germline V gene lookup returns CDR1 SNHLY and CDR2 FYNNEI. The CDR3 covers 17 residues.

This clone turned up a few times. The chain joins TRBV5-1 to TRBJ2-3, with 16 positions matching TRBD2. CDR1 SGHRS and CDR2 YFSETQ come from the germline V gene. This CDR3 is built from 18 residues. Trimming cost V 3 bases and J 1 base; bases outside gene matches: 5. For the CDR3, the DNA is TGCGCCAGCAGCTCGGGACTAGCGGGAGGGTGGGGCACAGATACGCAGTATTTT. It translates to CASSSGLAGGWGTDTQYF.

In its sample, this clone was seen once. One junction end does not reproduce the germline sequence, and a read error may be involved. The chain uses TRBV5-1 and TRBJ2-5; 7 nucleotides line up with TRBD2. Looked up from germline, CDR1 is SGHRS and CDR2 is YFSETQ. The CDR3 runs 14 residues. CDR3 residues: CASTLGGERETQYF. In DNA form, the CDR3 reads TGCGCCAGCACCTTGGGGGGGGAAAGGGAGACCCAGTACTTC.

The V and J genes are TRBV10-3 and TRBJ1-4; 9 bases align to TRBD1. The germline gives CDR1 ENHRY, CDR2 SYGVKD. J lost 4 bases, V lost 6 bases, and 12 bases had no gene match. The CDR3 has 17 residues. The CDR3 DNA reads TGTGCCATCAGGCCGGGACAGGGAGGAGCGGGTAATGAAAAACTGTTTTTT. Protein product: CAIRPGQGGAGNEKLFF.

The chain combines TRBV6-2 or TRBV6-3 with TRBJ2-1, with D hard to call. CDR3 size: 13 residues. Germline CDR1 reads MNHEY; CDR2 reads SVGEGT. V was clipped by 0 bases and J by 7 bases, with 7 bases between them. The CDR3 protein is CASSYSNRNEQFF. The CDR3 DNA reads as TGTGCCAGCAGTTACTCGAATCGGAATGAGCAGTTCTTC.

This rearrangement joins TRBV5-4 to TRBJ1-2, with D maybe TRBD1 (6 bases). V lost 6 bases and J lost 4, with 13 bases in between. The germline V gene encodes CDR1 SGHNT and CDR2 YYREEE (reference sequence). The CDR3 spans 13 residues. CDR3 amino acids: CASTKGGSYGYTF. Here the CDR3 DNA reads TGTGCCAGCACCAAGGGGGGGTCCTATGGCTACACCTTC.

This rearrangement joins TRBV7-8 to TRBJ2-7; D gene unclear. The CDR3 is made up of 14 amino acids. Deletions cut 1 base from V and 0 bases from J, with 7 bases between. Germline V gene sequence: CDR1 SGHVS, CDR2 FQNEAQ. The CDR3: CASSLEVSSYEQYF. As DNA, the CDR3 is TGTGCCAGCAGCTTAGAAGTGAGCTCCTACGAGCAGTACTTC.

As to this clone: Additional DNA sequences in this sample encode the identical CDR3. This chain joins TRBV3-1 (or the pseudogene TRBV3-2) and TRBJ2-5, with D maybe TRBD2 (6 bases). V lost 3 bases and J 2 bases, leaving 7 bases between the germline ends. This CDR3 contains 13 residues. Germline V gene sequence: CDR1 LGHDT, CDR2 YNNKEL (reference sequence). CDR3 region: CASSQAGQETQYF. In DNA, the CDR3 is TGTGCCAGCAGCCAGGCGGGGCAAGAGACCCAGTACTTC.

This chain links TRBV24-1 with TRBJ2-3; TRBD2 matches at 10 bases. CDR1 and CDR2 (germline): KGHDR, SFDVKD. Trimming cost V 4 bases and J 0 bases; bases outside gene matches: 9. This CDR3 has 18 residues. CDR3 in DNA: TGTGCCACCAGTGACCACCTGACTAGCGGGTCTAGCACAGATACGCAGTATTTT. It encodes CATSDHLTSGSSTDTQYF.

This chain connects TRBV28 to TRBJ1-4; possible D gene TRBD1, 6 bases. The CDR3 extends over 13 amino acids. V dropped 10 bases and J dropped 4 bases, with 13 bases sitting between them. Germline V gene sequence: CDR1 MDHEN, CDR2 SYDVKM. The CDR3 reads CATRQDLNEKLFF. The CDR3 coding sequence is TGTGCCACCCGACAGGATCTTAATGAAAAACTGTTTTTT.

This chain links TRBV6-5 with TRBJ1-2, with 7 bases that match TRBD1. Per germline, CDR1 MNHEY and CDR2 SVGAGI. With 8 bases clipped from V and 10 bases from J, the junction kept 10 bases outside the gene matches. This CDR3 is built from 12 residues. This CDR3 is CASRQGGGTYTF. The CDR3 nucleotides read TGTGCCAGCCGACAAGGGGGCGGTACCTACACCTTC.

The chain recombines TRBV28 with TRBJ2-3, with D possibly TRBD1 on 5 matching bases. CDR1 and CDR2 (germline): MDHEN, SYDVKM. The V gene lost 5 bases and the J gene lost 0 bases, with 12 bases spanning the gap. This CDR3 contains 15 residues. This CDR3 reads CASSKTTDSTDTQYF. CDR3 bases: TGTGCCAGCAGTAAGACGACAGACAGCACAGATACGCAGTATTTT.

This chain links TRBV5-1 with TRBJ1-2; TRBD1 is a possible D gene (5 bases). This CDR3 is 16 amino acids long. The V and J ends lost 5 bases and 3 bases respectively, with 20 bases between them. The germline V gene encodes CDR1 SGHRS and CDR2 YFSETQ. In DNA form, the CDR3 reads TGCGCCAGCAGAGACGCAGGACAAGTGGCGTACTATGGCTACACCTTC. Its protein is CASRDAGQVAYYGYTF.

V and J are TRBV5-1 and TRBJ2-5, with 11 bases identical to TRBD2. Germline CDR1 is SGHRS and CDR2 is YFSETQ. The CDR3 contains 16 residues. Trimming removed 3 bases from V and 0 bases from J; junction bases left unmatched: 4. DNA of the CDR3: TGCGCCAGCAGCTCCGGGACTAGCGGCTACCAAGAGACCCAGTACTTC. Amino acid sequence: CASSSGTSGYQETQYF. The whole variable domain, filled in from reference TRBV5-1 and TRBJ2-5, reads KAGVTQTPRYLIKTRGQQVTLSCSPISGHRSVSWYQQTPGQGLQFLFEYFSETQRNKGNFPGRFSGRQFSNSRSEMNVSTLELGDSALYLCASSSGTSGYQETQYFGPGTRLLVL.

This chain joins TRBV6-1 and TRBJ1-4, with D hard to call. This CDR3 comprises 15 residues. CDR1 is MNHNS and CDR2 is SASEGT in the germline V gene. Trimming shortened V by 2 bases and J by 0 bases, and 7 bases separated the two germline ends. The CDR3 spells CASSENTSTNEKLFF. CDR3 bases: TGTGCCAGCAGTGAAAACACATCAACTAATGAAAAACTGTTTTTT.

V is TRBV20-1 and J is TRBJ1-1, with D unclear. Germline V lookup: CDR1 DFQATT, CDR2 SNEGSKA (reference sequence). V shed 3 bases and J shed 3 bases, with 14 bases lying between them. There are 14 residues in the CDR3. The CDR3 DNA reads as TGCAGTGCTAGTGCGCGCGGGATATACACTGAAGCTTTCTTT. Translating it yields CSASARGIYTEAFF.

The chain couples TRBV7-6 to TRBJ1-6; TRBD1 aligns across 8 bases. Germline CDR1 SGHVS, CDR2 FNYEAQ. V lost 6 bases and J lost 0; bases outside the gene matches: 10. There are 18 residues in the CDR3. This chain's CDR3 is CASSQRQGLGSYNSPLHF. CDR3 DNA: TGTGCCAGCAGTCAAAGACAGGGGCTGGGCTCCTATAATTCACCCCTCCACTTT. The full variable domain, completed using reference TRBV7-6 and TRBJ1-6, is GAGVSQSPRYKVTKRGQDVALRCDPISGHVSLYWYRQALGQGPEFLTYFNYEAQQDKSGLPNDRFSAERPEGSISTLTIQRTEQRDSAMYRCASSQRQGLGSYNSPLHFGNGTRLTVT.

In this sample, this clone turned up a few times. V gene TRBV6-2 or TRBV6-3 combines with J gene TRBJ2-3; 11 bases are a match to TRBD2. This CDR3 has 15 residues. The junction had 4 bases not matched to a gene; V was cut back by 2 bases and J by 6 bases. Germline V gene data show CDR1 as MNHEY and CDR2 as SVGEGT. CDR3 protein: CASSYTSGSGDTQYF. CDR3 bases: TGTGCCAGCAGTTACACTAGCGGGAGTGGGGATACGCAGTATTTT.

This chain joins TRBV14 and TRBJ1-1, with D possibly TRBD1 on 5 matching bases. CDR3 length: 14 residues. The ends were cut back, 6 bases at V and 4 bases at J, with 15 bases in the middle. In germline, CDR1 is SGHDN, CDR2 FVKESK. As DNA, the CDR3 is TGTGCCAGCAGACCCGCCTTAGGGGTCACTGAAGCTTTCTTT. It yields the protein CASRPALGVTEAFF.

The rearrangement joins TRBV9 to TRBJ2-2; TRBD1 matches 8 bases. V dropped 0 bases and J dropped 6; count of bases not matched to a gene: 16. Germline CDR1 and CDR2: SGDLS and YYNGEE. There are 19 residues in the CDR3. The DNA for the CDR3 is TGTGCCAGCAGCGTAGGGGACAGGTACGAGGGTTCCTTCCCCGGGGAGCTGTTTTTT. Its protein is CASSVGDRYEGSFPGELFF.